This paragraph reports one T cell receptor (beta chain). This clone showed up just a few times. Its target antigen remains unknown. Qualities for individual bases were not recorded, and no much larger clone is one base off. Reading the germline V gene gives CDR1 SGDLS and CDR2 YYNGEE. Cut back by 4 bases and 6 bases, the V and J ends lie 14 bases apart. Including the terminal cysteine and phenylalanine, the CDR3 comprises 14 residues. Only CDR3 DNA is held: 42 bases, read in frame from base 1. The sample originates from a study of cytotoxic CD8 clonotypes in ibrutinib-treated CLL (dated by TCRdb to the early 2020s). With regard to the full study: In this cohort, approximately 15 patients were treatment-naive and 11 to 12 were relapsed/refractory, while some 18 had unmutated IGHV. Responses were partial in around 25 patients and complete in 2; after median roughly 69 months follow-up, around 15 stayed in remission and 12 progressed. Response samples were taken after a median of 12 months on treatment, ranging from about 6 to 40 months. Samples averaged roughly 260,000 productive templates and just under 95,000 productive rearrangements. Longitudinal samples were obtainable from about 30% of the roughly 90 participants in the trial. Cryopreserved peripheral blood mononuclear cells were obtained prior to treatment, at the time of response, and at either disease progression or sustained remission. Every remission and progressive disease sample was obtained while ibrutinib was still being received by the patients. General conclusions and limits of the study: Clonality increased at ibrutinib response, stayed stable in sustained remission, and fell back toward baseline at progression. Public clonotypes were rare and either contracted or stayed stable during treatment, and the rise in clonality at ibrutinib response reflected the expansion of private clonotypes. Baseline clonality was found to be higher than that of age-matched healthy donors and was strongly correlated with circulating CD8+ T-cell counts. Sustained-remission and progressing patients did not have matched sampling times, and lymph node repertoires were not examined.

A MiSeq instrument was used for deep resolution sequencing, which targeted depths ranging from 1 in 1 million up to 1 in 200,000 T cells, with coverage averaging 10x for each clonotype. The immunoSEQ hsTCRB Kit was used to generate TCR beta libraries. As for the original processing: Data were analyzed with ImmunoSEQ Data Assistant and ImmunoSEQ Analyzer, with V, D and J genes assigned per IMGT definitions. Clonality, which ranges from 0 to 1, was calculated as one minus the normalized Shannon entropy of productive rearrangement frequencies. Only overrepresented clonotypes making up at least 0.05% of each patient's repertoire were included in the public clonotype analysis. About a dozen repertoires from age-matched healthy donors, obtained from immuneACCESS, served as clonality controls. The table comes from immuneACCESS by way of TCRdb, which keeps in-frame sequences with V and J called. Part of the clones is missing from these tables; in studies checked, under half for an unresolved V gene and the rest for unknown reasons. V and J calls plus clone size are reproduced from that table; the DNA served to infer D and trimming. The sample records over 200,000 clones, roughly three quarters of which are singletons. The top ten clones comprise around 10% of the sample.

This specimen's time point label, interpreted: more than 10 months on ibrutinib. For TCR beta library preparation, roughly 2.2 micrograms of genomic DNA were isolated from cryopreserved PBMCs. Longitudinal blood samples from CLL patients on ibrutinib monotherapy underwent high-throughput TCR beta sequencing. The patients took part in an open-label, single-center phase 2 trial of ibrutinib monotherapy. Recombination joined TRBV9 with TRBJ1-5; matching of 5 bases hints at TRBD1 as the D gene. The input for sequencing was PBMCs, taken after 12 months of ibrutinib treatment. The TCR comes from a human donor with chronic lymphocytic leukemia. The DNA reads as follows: TGTGCCAGCAGCCCCCCAGGGACGGGTCAGCCCCAGCATTTT. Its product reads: CASSPPGTGQPQHF.